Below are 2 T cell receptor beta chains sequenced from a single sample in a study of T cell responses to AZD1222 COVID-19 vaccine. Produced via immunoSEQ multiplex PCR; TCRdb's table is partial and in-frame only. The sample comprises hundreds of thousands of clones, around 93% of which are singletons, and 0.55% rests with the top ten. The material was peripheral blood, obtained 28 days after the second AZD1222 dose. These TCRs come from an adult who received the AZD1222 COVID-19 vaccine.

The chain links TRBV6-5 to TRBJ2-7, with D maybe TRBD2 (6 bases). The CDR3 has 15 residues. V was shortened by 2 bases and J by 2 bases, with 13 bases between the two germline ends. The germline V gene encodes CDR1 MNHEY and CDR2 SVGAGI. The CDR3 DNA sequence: TGTGCCAGCAGTTACCCCGGGACTTTCCCCTACGAGCAGTACTTC. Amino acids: CASSYPGTFPYEQYF.

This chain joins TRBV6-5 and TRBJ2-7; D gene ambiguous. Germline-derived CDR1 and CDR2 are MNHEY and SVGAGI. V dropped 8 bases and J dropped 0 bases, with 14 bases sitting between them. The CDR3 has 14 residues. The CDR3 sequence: CASQGRYSSYEQYF. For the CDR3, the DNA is TGTGCCAGCCAAGGTCGGTATAGCTCCTACGAGCAGTACTTC.